The T cell receptor (beta chain) under discussion was sequenced for a study of blood T cell repertoires in COVID-19. The overall study: Sites in the United States, Italy and Spain provided acute and convalescent COVID-19 samples.

CDR3 size: 16 residues. The V and J ends lost 2 bases and 7 bases, in that order; junction bases with no gene match: 9. Germline lookup yields CDR1 SGHKS and CDR2 YYEKEE (reference sequence). Authors' analysis steps: Reference gene primers were amplified, and this amplification served to estimate nucleated cell counts. Sequencing was performed with immunoSEQ multiplex PCR; in TCRdb, only in-frame clones are kept and a portion is missing. V and J calls and clone size are those listed in that table; D and trimming were worked out from the DNA. Of 360,000 or so clones in the sample, roughly 90% were seen once.

The sequence derives from a woman in her sixties with COVID-19, enrolled during active disease. Sequencing was carried out using peripheral blood. V and J are TRBV5-5 and TRBJ2-2, with 9 bases aligning to TRBD2. The CDR3, as DNA: TGTGCCAGCAGCTTTCGGCGGGGGGGCTTTAACGGGGAGCTGTTTTTT. Translation gives CASSFRRGGFNGELFF.